This T cell receptor beta chain was found in a study of OX40 agonist ivuxolimab in advanced cancers. Looking at the study overall: Intravenous ivuxolimab was administered to patients every 2 weeks at 0.01 to 10 mg/kg. People who had prior anti-PD-1, anti-PD-L1 or anti-CTLA-4 therapy could take part, and roughly 44% had some. Study-wide results and limits: Mean expanded clone counts were higher in CD8+ than CD4+ T cells.

CDR3 length equals 18 residues. Germline CDR1 and CDR2: MDHEN and SYDVKM. V was trimmed by 3 bases and J by 4 bases, leaving 22 bases between them. The protocol was immunoSEQ multiplex PCR, while the TCRdb copy is restricted to in-frame clones and leaves out a portion. The sample contains roughly 52,000 clones, 84% of which appear only once. In the case of this clone: Its antigen is undetermined.

Anyone with autoimmune disease history or systemic immunosuppression was excluded. The chain carries TRBV28 and TRBJ1-5; no clear D gene. The sequence was obtained from an adult with an advanced solid tumor such as melanoma, head and neck, liver or kidney cancer. Sequenced here: CD4+ or CD8+ T cells sorted from blood, sampled in a trial of the OX40 agonist ivuxolimab. The CDR3 DNA sequence: TGTGCCAGCAGTTTTTTAGGAGGCCCCTCCGGGCCTAATCAGCCCCAGCATTTT. Its translation is CASSFLGGPSGPNQPQHF.